The source of this TCR beta chain is a study of T cells in Graves' hyperthyroidism and ophthalmopathy. TCR beta CDR3 region amplification was performed from RNA transcripts. During a first-round RT-PCR of the TCR CDR3, the HTBI primer set was used. TCRdb ran MiXCR on the multiplex PCR reads and lists one entry per CDR3 protein. This sample has approximately 610,000 distinct CDR3 sequences; 16% occur once, and the top ten carry approximately 18%. CDR3 size: 13 residues. Trimming cost V 6 bases and J 4 bases, with 12 bases left between them. This clonotype was counted many times. The antigen remains undetermined. Newly diagnosed hyperthyroidism, duration under 2 months, in patients aged 18 to 65. The study based diagnoses on clinical symptoms, serum thyroxine and TRAb, thyroid ultrasound and orbital computed tomography. Study findings and constraints: With a median lead of approximately 6 months before onset, the model predicted ophthalmopathy. Most clonotypes that expanded in the thyroid above 0.001 also showed up in blood.

The sample comprised blood. The receptor comes from a woman between 18 and 30 years old with Graves' hyperthyroidism. The V gene is TRBV12-3 or TRBV12-4, the J gene TRBJ1-2; D ambiguous. The CDR3 region has the DNA TGTGCCAGCAGCCCCACCCATAGCTATGGCTACACCTTC. This codes for CASSPTHSYGYTF.